The clone carrying this TCR beta chain came up once. The antigen is undetermined. TCR alpha and beta CDR3 regions were amplified from RNA using iRepertoire nested multiplex PCR. For one-step reverse transcription and amplification, 100-400 ng of tissue mRNA or PBMC total RNA was used. TCRdb analysed the multiplex PCR reads with MiXCR anew, one entry per CDR3 protein. The sample shows under 150,000 distinct CDR3 sequences, about 22% of them seen only once. The germline V and J ends were trimmed by 3 bases and 6 bases, with 8 bases remaining between them. The CDR3 is 11 residues long. CDR1 and CDR2 (germline): SQVTM, ANQGSEA. The entry originates in a study of glioma-infiltrating T cells. Findings of the study overall: Non-neoplastic patients had below-expected tissue-blood divergence, while all gliomas exceeded expectation. CDR3 overlap between tissue and blood was very small.

The sample was glioma tissue, nonneoplastic brain tissue, or PBMCs (not recorded which). The clonotype comes from a human donor with low-grade glioma or glioblastoma, undergoing nonglioma brain surgery, or in good health (not recorded which). The V gene is TRBV29-1, the J gene TRBJ1-1, with unresolved D. CDR3 nucleotide sequence: TGCAGCGTTGAGGCCGGGGCTGAAGCTTTCTTT. Its translation: CSVEAGAEAFF.